The 13 T cell receptor beta chains presented below share a single source sample, sequenced in a study of blood T cell repertoires in COVID-19. The protocol was immunoSEQ multiplex PCR, while the TCRdb copy is restricted to in-frame clones and leaves out a portion. The sample holds about 16,000 clones, roughly 86% seen once. What was sequenced was peripheral blood. The receptors shown here come from a human donor in a cohort sampled during active COVID-19.

The chain couples TRBV18 to TRBJ1-6, with a tentative D call TRBD1 (5 bases). This CDR3 is built from 15 residues. The germline CDR1 and CDR2 sequences are KGHSH and LQKENI. Trimming took off 1 base at V and 9 bases at J, with 13 bases between the two ends. CDR3 amino acids: CASSPREGLSSPLHF. In DNA, the CDR3 is TGTGCCAGCTCACCACGGGAGGGGTTAAGTTCACCCCTCCACTTT. Using reference TRBV18 and TRBJ1-6 for the parts outside the CDR3, the full variable domain is NAGVMQNPRHLVRRRGQEARLRCSPMKGHSHVYWYRQLPEEGLKFMVYLQKENIIDESGMPKERFSAEFPKEGPSILRIQQVVRGDSAAYFCASSPREGLSSPLHFGNGTRLTVT.

The chain has TRBV7-9 and TRBJ1-6; maybe TRBD1 (5 bases). The CDR3 covers 15 residues. Trimming took 1 base from V and 7 from J, leaving 11 bases between them. Germline V lookup: CDR1 SEHNR, CDR2 FQNEAQ (reference sequence). The CDR3 DNA reads TGTGCCAGCAGCTTAGAGGGGAATCCCAATTCACCCCTCCACTTT. Protein: CASSLEGNPNSPLHF.

This chain links TRBV19 with TRBJ1-5, with 7 bases identical to TRBD1. The germline CDR1 and CDR2 sequences are LNHDA and SQIVND (reference sequence). The CDR3 spans 18 residues. V shed 3 bases and J 0 bases; nucleotides not matched to a gene: 11. The CDR3 protein is CASSISNRDSYSNQPQHF. Here the CDR3 DNA reads TGTGCCAGTAGTATCTCTAACCGGGACAGCTATAGCAATCAGCCCCAGCATTTT.

V usage is TRBV6-5 and J usage is TRBJ2-7; 7 bases match TRBD1. CDR1 and CDR2 from the germline V gene are MNHEY and SVGAGI. V gave up 6 bases and J gave up 0 bases; unmatched junction bases: 8. The CDR3 length is 15 residues. CDR3 protein: CASSGQARSSYEQYF. CDR3 sequence (DNA): TGTGCCAGCAGCGGACAGGCCAGGAGCTCCTACGAGCAGTACTTC.

J is TRBJ2-3 and V is TRBV18, with 16 bases fitting TRBD2. With 1 base clipped from V and 4 bases from J, the junction kept 8 bases outside the gene matches. In germline, CDR1 is KGHSH, CDR2 LQKENI. There are 19 residues in the CDR3. The CDR3 sequence: CASSPLGTSGGASADTQYF. In nucleotides, the CDR3 is TGTGCCAGCTCACCACTCGGGACTAGCGGGGGGGCCTCAGCAGATACGCAGTATTTT. Full variable domain (rest looked up from reference TRBV18 and TRBJ2-3): NAGVMQNPRHLVRRRGQEARLRCSPMKGHSHVYWYRQLPEEGLKFMVYLQKENIIDESGMPKERFSAEFPKEGPSILRIQQVVRGDSAAYFCASSPLGTSGGASADTQYFGPGTRLTVL.

The chain joins TRBV3-1 (or the pseudogene TRBV3-2) to TRBJ1-4; TRBD1 is a possible D gene (6 bases). The germline V gene has CDR1 LGHDT and CDR2 YNNKEL (reference sequence). V was shortened by 2 bases and J by 7 bases, with 20 bases between the two germline ends. The CDR3 covers 17 residues. CDR3 sequence reads: CASSQKGTPGQPEKLFF. CDR3 nucleotides: TGTGCCAGCAGCCAAAAGGGGACCCCGGGACAACCTGAAAAACTGTTTTTT.

The chain is built from TRBV11-3 and TRBJ2-1, with 16 nucleotides matching TRBD2. The CDR3 runs 17 residues. V trimming: 5 bases; J trimming: 6 bases; junction bases outside the gene matches: 7. Per the germline V gene, CDR1 is SGHNT and CDR2 is YENEEA. CDR3 sequence: CASSPGTSGGDGNEQFF. Written as DNA, the CDR3 is TGTGCCAGCAGCCCTGGGACTAGCGGGGGGGACGGCAATGAGCAGTTCTTC.

The chain joins TRBV15 to TRBJ1-4, with 7 bases lining up with TRBD1. The CDR3 has 19 residues. Per germline, CDR1 LNHNV and CDR2 YYDKDF (reference sequence). The ends lost 1 base at V and 0 bases at J; junction bases unmatched: 11. The CDR3 reads CATSRGRDSLQSTNEKLFF. CDR3 in DNA: TGTGCCACCAGCAGAGGACGGGACAGCCTACAGTCAACTAATGAAAAACTGTTTTTT.

The rearrangement joins TRBV13 to TRBJ1-1; 9 bases align to TRBD1. The CDR3 extends over 13 amino acids. CDR1 is PRHDT and CDR2 is FYEKMQ in the germline V gene (reference sequence). With 5 bases clipped from V and 4 bases from J, the junction kept 2 bases outside the gene matches. CDR3 DNA: TGTGCCAGCAGCCAGGGACAGGGCACTGAAGCTTTCTTT. It codes for CASSQGQGTEAFF. The variable domain in full, with the rest retrieved from reference TRBV13 and TRBJ1-1, is AAGVIQSPRHLIKEKRETATLKCYPIPRHDTVYWYQQGPGQDPQFLISFYEKMQSDKGSIPDRFSAQQFSDYHSELNMSSLELGDSALYFCASSQGQGTEAFFGQGTRLTVV.

This clone was detected only once. This chain links TRBV27 with TRBJ2-7; 10 nucleotides match TRBD1. The germline V gene has CDR1 MNHEY and CDR2 SMNVEV (reference sequence). This CDR3 contains 16 residues. V was pared by 2 bases and J by 5 bases, with 9 bases of the junction left unmatched. The CDR3 DNA reads TGTGCCAGCAGTTTACTTGGGACAGGGGCAGTCGACGAGCAGTACTTC. Translated: CASSLLGTGAVDEQYF.

About this clone itself: Other DNA sequences from this sample encode an identical CDR3 as well. The chain carries TRBV27 and TRBJ2-7; 9 nucleotides align to TRBD1. Germline CDR1 is MNHEY and CDR2 is SMNVEV (reference sequence). The CDR3 is 14 residues long. V dropped 2 bases and J dropped 2; count of bases not matched to a gene: 1. For the CDR3, the DNA is TGTGCCAGCAGTTTAGACAGGGGGACCTACGAGCAGTACTTC. Translating gives CASSLDRGTYEQYF.

The V and J genes are TRBV6-5 and TRBJ1-2, with D tentatively TRBD1 (5 bases). The germline gives CDR1 MNHEY, CDR2 SVGAGI. V lost 7 bases to trimming and J lost 9 bases, with 12 bases between them. This CDR3 contains 11 residues. The CDR3 nucleotides read TGTGCCAGCAATACGGGGGGACGCTACACCTTC. This translates into CASNTGGRYTF.

This clone was found once. V and J are TRBV24-1 and TRBJ1-2, with 7 bases identical to TRBD1. V shed 7 bases, J shed 8 bases, and the junction held 6 bases outside the gene matches. The V gene's germline CDR1 is KGHDR and CDR2 SFDVKD. This CDR3 has 12 residues. The chain's CDR3 is CATRGDRGGYTF. CDR3 nucleotides: TGTGCCACCAGAGGGGACAGAGGGGGCTACACCTTC.